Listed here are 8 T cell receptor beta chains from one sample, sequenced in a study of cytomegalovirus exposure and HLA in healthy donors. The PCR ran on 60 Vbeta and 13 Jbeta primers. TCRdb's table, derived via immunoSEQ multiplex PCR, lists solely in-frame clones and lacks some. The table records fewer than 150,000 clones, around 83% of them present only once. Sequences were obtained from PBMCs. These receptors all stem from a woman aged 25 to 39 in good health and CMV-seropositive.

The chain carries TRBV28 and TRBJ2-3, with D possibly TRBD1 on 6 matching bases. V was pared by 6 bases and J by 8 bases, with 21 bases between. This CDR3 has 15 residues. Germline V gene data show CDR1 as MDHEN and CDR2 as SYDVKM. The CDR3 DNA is TGTGCCAGCAGCACCCTGGGGGCAGGGGTGACTACGCAGTATTTT. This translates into CASSTLGAGVTTQYF.

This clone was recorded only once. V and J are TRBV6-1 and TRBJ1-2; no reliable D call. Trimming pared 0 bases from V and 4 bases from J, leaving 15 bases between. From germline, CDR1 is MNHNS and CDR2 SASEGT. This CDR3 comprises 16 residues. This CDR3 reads CASSEALAVLPYGYTF. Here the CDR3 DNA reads TGTGCCAGCAGTGAAGCGCTTGCGGTGCTTCCCTATGGCTACACCTTC.

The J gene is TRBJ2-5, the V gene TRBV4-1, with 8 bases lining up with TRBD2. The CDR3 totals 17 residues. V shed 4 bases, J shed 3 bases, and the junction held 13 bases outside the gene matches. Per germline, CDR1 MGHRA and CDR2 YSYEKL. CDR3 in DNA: TGCGCCAGCAGCCCCCTACTTCTTAGCGGGGTAAAAGAGACCCAGTACTTC. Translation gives CASSPLLLSGVKETQYF.

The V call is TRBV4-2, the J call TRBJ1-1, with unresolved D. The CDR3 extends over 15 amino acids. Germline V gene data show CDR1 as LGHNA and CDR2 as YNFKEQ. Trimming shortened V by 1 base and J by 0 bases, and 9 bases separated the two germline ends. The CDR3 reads CASSQGEGMNTEAFF. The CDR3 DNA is TGTGCCAGCAGCCAAGGGGAGGGTATGAACACTGAAGCTTTCTTT.

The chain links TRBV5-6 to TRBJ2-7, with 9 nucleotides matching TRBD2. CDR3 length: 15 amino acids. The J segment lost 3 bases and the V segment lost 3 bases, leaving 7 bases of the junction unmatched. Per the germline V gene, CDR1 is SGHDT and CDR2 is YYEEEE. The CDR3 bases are TGTGCCAGCAGCTGGGGGACTAGCCCAATCTACGAGCAGTACTTC. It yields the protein CASSWGTSPIYEQYF.

This chain's CDR3 is CASSFLDRGRGYTF. Written as DNA, the CDR3 is TGTGCCAGCAGTTTTTTAGACAGGGGGCGAGGCTACACCTTC. The chain links TRBV27 to TRBJ1-2; 10 bases line up with TRBD1. CDR3 length equals 14 residues. The V and J ends lost 3 bases and 8 bases, in that order; junction bases with no gene match: 6. CDR1 is MNHEY, CDR2 SMNVEV, per germline (reference sequence).

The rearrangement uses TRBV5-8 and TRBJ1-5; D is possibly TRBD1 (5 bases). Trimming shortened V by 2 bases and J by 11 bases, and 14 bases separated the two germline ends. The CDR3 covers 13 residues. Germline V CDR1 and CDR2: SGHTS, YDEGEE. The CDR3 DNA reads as TGTGCCAGCAGCTTTGGCGGGGGATCTGCCCAGCATTTT. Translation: CASSFGGGSAQHF.

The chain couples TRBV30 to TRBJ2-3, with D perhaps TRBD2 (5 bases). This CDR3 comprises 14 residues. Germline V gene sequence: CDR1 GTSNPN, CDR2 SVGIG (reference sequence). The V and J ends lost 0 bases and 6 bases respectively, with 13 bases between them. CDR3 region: CAWSVGGSGDTQYF. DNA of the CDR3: TGTGCCTGGAGTGTAGGCGGAAGCGGTGATACGCAGTATTTT.